The present T cell receptor beta chain was sequenced within a study of cytomegalovirus exposure and HLA in healthy donors. In the study overall: From about 180 million T cells, an earlier analysis saw approximately 110 million unique TCR beta sequences.

The germline gives CDR1 SEHNR, CDR2 FQNEAQ (reference sequence). Trimming removed 2 bases from V and 1 base from J, with 21 bases in between. The CDR3 extends over 19 amino acids. It was with 60 Vbeta and 13 Jbeta primers that the PCR ran. Libraries were prepared by immunoSEQ multiplex PCR; TCRdb keeps only in-frame clonotypes and omits some of them. Among about 200,000 clones listed, around 83% were seen once. The source of this sequence is a man in his forties in good health and CMV-seropositive. Sequencing was performed on PBMCs. The V and J genes are TRBV7-9 and TRBJ2-1; D not certain. The CDR3 DNA follows: TGTGCCAGCAGCTTACTGGCGGCGTTCAGCTTACCATCCTACAATGAGCAGTTCTTC. Its translation is CASSLLAAFSLPSYNEQFF.